These 24 T cell receptor beta chains originate from one sample sequenced in a study of vaccination effects on CD4 cells after COVID-19. For these TCRs, the target antigens are not known. Ahead of sequencing, the ViraFEST assay grew antigen-specific CD4+ T cells using viral peptide pools. It was after approximately 10 days of culture that CD4+ T cells were isolated. No vaccinee had earlier SARS-CoV-2 infection, and nucleocapsid antibodies were negative. Assay used: immunoSEQ multiplex PCR; TCRdb lists only in-frame clones, some missing. Of roughly 20,000 clones in the sample, 68% are singletons; the top ten hold roughly 10%. This material consisted of CD4+ T cells from PBMCs cultured with HCoV-NL63 spike peptides, taken before COVID-19 vaccination. The source is a human donor who received a COVID-19 vaccine.

This sequence joins TRBV6-5 and TRBJ2-5; 7 bases align to TRBD2. Losses at the gene ends were 6 bases for V and 9 bases for J; bases not matched to a gene: 7. Germline loops: CDR1 MNHEY, CDR2 SVGAGI. This CDR3 contains 12 residues. The DNA for the CDR3 is TGTGCCAGCAGACTAAGCGCGGGGGCCCAGTACTTC. The encoded protein is CASRLSAGAQYF.

The chain recombines TRBV4-1 with TRBJ1-4, with 7 positions matching TRBD1. This CDR3 comprises 19 residues. Germline CDR1 is MGHRA and CDR2 is YSYEKL. Trimming at V came to 1 base and at J to 0 bases, leaving 11 bases not matched to a gene. CDR3: CASSQAGTVLLSTNEKLFF. The CDR3 DNA reads TGCGCCAGCAGCCAAGCCGGGACAGTACTACTTTCAACTAATGAAAAACTGTTTTTT.

A few counts support this clone. This sequence joins TRBV19 and TRBJ1-6; weak D call: TRBD1 (6 bases). CDR1 is LNHDA, CDR2 SQIVND, per germline (reference sequence). Trimming took off 1 base at V and 9 bases at J, with 13 bases between the two ends. The CDR3 extends over 15 amino acids. The CDR3 DNA reads TGTGCCAGTAGTATAGGTGGACAGATCGGTTCACCCCTCCACTTT. Its translation: CASSIGGQIGSPLHF.

The chain uses TRBV29-1 and TRBJ1-2; no clear D gene. The CDR3 runs to 12 residues. Germline CDR1 SQVTM, CDR2 ANQGSEA. Trimming cost V 6 bases and J 6 bases, with 14 bases left between them. CDR3 in amino acids: CSVDPSTNGYTF. CDR3 nucleotide sequence: TGCAGCGTGGATCCTTCGACCAATGGCTACACCTTC.

The rearrangement links TRBV6-4 to TRBJ1-1, with D maybe TRBD1 (6 bases). The CDR3 sequence is 13 residues long. Germline CDR1 reads MRHNA; CDR2 reads SNTAGT. V was cut by 6 bases and J by 2 bases, with 10 bases left in between. The chain's CDR3 is CASSLDRNTEAFF. The CDR3 DNA reads TGTGCCAGCAGCCTGGACAGAAACACTGAAGCTTTCTTT.

This chain joins TRBV7-9 and TRBJ1-5; 9 bases match TRBD1. The CDR3 extends over 16 amino acids. Trimming removed 3 bases from V and 2 bases from J; junction bases left unmatched: 5. Germline lookup yields CDR1 SEHNR and CDR2 FQNEAQ (reference sequence). The CDR3 sequence is CASSFWDRVGNQPQHF. The CDR3 DNA is TGTGCCAGCAGCTTTTGGGACAGGGTCGGCAATCAGCCCCAGCATTTT.

The chain carries TRBV27 and TRBJ2-1; D may be TRBD2 (5 bases). The germline V gene encodes CDR1 MNHEY and CDR2 SMNVEV (reference sequence). Between the trimmed V and J ends, which lost 2 bases and 4 bases, there was a span of 9 bases. The length of the CDR3 is 14 residues. The CDR3 loop is CASSLTSSYNEQFF. The CDR3 DNA is TGTGCCAGCAGTTTAACTAGTTCTTACAATGAGCAGTTCTTC.

CDR3: CASTSGGPDTQYF. CDR3 nucleotides: TGTGCCAGCACTAGCGGGGGTCCAGATACGCAGTATTTT. The chain recombines TRBV2 with TRBJ2-3, with TRBD2 identical over 10 bases. CDR1 and CDR2 (germline): SNHLY, FYNNEI. The CDR3 extends over 13 amino acids. The V segment lost 7 bases and the J segment 4 bases; nucleotides outside the gene matches: 2. The variable domain in full, with the rest retrieved from reference TRBV2 and TRBJ2-3, is EPEVTQTPSHQVTQMGQEVILRCVPISNHLYFYWYRQILGQKVEFLVSFYNNEISEKSEIFDDQFSVERPDGSNFTLKIRSTKLEDSAMYFCASTSGGPDTQYFGPGTRLTVL.

This clone occurred once. Other DNA sequences from this sample encode an identical CDR3 as well. V is TRBV18 and J is TRBJ2-2; D remains unclear. CDR1 and CDR2 from the germline V gene are KGHSH and LQKENI. The CDR3 is 12 residues long. V was cut by 1 base and J by 7 bases, with 4 bases left in between. The CDR3 protein is CASSPRGGELFF. The CDR3 nucleotides read TGTGCCAGCTCACCACGTGGCGGGGAGCTGTTTTTT.

The chain is built from TRBV20-1 and TRBJ1-3; 12 bases line up with TRBD1. This CDR3 is 18 amino acids long. CDR1 and CDR2 (germline): DFQATT, SNEGSKA (reference sequence). J was trimmed by 7 bases and V by 3 bases; bases with no gene match: 16. The CDR3 sequence is CSASVNRHSGTGGNTIYF. In DNA form, the CDR3 reads TGCAGTGCTAGTGTAAACCGACACTCCGGGACAGGGGGCAACACCATATATTTT.

Details on this clone: The sample carries other DNA sequences with the same CDR3. The chain recombines TRBV19 with TRBJ1-1; D call uncertain. CDR1 and CDR2 from the germline V gene are LNHDA and SQIVND (reference sequence). V was trimmed by 5 bases and J by 0 bases, leaving 7 bases between them. The CDR3 sequence is 13 residues long. CDR3 coding DNA: TGTGCCAGTAGTTCAGGATTGAACACTGAAGCTTTCTTT. It is translated as CASSSGLNTEAFF.

The V call is TRBV29-1, the J call TRBJ1-1; unclear D gene. The CDR3 consists of 18 residues. CDR1 SQVTM and CDR2 ANQGSEA come from the germline V gene. V shed 5 bases and J shed 3 bases, with 28 bases lying between them. In DNA, the CDR3 is TGCAGCGTTTTCCGCCCGGGGAGTAAACGGTTTTTGGACACTGAAGCTTTCTTT. It encodes CSVFRPGSKRFLDTEAFF.

The table lists this clone with a few counts. The gene calls are TRBV19 and TRBJ2-3; the match to TRBD2 covers 13 bases. CDR1 is LNHDA and CDR2 is SQIVND in the germline V gene (reference sequence). Unmatched junction bases numbered 5, after V lost 6 bases and J lost 2 bases. The CDR3 totals 16 residues. The CDR3 is CASSGTSGNPTDTQYF. For the CDR3, the DNA is TGTGCCAGTAGCGGGACTAGCGGGAACCCCACAGATACGCAGTATTTT.

The chain uses TRBV2 and TRBJ1-5; 8 positions agree with TRBD1. Germline CDR1 is SNHLY and CDR2 is FYNNEI. The CDR3 sequence is 16 residues long. V shed 6 bases, J shed 0 bases, and the junction held 7 bases outside the gene matches. CDR3 amino acids: CASRAGTGYSNQPQHF. For the CDR3, the DNA is TGTGCCAGCAGAGCCGGGACAGGTTATAGCAATCAGCCCCAGCATTTT.

This clone was counted a single time. The V gene is TRBV7-7, the J gene TRBJ2-1, with TRBD1 identical over 9 bases. CDR3 length equals 17 residues. The V segment lost 6 bases and the J segment 5 bases; nucleotides outside the gene matches: 14. CDR1 is SSHAT and CDR2 is FNYEAQ in the germline V gene (reference sequence). CDR3 loop: CASRPITGTGKDNEQFF. The CDR3 DNA sequence: TGTGCCAGCAGACCTATAACCGGGACAGGGAAGGACAATGAGCAGTTCTTC.

This clone appeared a few times. The chain has TRBV7-2 and TRBJ2-2, with D perhaps matching TRBD2 (6 bases). CDR1 is SGHTA, CDR2 FQGNSA, per germline. Trimming took off 9 bases at V and 0 bases at J, with 8 bases between the two ends. The CDR3 totals 13 residues. The CDR3 loop reads CASRDSNTGELFF. CDR3 bases: TGTGCCAGTAGGGACTCGAACACCGGGGAGCTGTTTTTT.

The chain combines TRBV7-2 with TRBJ2-7, with 9 bases matching TRBD1. This CDR3 has 13 residues. Per germline, CDR1 SGHTA and CDR2 FQGNSA. J was trimmed by 5 bases and V by 5 bases; bases with no gene match: 4. The CDR3 region is CASSQQGADEQYF. The CDR3 region has the DNA TGTGCCAGCAGCCAACAGGGGGCCGACGAGCAGTACTTC.

V is TRBV10-3 and J is TRBJ2-3, with 7 bases that match TRBD2. Losses at the gene ends were 3 bases for V and 6 bases for J; bases not matched to a gene: 6. Germline values: CDR1 ENHRY, CDR2 SYGVKD. The CDR3 contains 14 residues. The CDR3 region is CAISDRREADTQYF. CDR3 bases: TGTGCCATCAGTGATCGACGGGAGGCGGATACGCAGTATTTT.

CDR3 nucleotide sequence: TGTGCAAGTCGCTTAGCGTTGGCGTCCCTAGCCAAAAACATTCAGTACTTC. Its translation is CASRLALASLAKNIQYF. The gene calls are TRBV12-2 and TRBJ2-4. TRBV12-2 is deemed a pseudogene. The CDR3 length is 17 residues.

The chain recombines TRBV5-1 with TRBJ2-2; no firm D call. Germline-derived CDR1 and CDR2 are SGHRS and YFSETQ. The CDR3 covers 15 residues. V was pared by 0 bases and J by 3 bases, with 9 bases between. The CDR3 nucleotides are TGCGCCAGCAGCTTGGAGGTAGGGCACACCGGGGAGCTGTTTTTT. Protein: CASSLEVGHTGELFF. Using reference TRBV5-1 and TRBJ2-2 for the parts outside the CDR3, the full variable domain is KAGVTQTPRYLIKTRGQQVTLSCSPISGHRSVSWYQQTPGQGLQFLFEYFSETQRNKGNFPGRFSGRQFSNSRSEMNVSTLELGDSALYLCASSLEVGHTGELFFGEGSRLTVL.

V usage is TRBV6-6 and J usage is TRBJ1-1, with 9 nucleotides matching TRBD1. The CDR3 spans 18 residues. V dropped 5 bases and J dropped 4; count of bases not matched to a gene: 17. Germline V gene lookup returns CDR1 MNHNY and CDR2 SVGAGI (reference sequence). CDR3 DNA: TGTGCCAGCAGTCGCCGACGGACAGGGGCCTTGAAAAGCACTGAAGCTTTCTTT. It yields the protein CASSRRRTGALKSTEAFF.

V gene TRBV11-2 combines with J gene TRBJ1-1, with D tentatively TRBD1 (5 bases). This CDR3 spans 14 amino acids. Looked up from germline, CDR1 is SGHAT and CDR2 is FQNNGV. Trimming shortened V by 4 bases and J by 4 bases, and 13 bases separated the two germline ends. CDR3 in DNA: TGTGCCAGCAGCTACGCAGGGTCCGCCACTGAAGCTTTCTTT. Translated, it gives CASSYAGSATEAFF.

The chain couples TRBV6-2 or TRBV6-3 to TRBJ1-4; D call uncertain. Germline CDR1 is MNHEY and CDR2 is SVGEGT. The CDR3 is 14 amino acids. With 2 bases removed from V and 7 bases from J, the gap between germline ends came to 11 bases. In DNA, the CDR3 is TGTGCCAGCAGTTACGCCCCAGTTGGTGAAAAACTGTTTTTT. It codes for CASSYAPVGEKLFF.

The chain recombines TRBV2 with TRBJ2-1; TRBD2 agrees at 8 bases. This CDR3 region has 17 residues. Germline V CDR1 and CDR2: SNHLY, FYNNEI. Losses at the gene ends were 6 bases for V and 4 bases for J; bases not matched to a gene: 14. CDR3 region: CASSPMQAGDLYNEQFF. As DNA, the CDR3 is TGTGCCAGCAGCCCTATGCAAGCGGGGGACCTTTACAATGAGCAGTTCTTC. The variable domain in full, with the rest retrieved from reference TRBV2 and TRBJ2-1, is EPEVTQTPSHQVTQMGQEVILRCVPISNHLYFYWYRQILGQKVEFLVSFYNNEISEKSEIFDDQFSVERPDGSNFTLKIRSTKLEDSAMYFCASSPMQAGDLYNEQFFGPGTRLTVL.